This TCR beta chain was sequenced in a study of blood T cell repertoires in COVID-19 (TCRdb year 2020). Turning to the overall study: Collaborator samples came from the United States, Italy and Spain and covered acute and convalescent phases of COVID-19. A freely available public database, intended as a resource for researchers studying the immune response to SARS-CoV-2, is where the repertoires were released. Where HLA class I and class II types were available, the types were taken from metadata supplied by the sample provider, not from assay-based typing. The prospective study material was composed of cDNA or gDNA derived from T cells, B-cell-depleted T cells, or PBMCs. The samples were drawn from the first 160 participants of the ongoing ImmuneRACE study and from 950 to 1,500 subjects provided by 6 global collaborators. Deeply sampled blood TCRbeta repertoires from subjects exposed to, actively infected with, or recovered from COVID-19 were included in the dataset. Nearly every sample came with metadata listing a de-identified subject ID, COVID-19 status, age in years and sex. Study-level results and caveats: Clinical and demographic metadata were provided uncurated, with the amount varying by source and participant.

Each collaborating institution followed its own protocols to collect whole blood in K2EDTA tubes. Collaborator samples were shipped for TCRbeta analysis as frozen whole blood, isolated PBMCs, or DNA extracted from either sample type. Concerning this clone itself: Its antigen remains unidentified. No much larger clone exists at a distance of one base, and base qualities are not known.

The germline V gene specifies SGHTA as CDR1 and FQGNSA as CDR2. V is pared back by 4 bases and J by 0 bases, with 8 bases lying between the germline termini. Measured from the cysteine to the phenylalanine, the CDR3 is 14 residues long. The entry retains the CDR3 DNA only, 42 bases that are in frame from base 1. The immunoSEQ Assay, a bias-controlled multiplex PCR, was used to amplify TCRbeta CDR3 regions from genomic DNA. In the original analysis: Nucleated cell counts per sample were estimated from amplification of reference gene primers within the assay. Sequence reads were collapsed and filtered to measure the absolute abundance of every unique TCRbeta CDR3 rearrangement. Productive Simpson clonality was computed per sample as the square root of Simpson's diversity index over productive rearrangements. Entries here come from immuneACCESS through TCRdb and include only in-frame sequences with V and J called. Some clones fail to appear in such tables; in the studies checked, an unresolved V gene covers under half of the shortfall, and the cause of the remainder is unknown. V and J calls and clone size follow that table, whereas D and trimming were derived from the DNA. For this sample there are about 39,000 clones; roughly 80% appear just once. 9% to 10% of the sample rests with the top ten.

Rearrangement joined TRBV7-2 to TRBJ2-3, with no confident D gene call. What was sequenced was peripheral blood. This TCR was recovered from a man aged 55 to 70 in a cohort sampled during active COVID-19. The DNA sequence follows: TGTGCCAGCAGCTCGGGTATTAGCACAGATACGCAGTATTTT. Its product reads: CASSSGISTDTQYF.